This entry lists 7 T cell receptor beta chains sequenced from one sample in a study of post-analysis software for immune sequencing data. Study observations and caveats: Included in a set of several TRBV segments more frequent in patients than controls were TRBV5-6, TRBV5-1 and TRBV20-1.

Their antigen targets remain unknown. Libraries were made from TCR beta cDNA, and they carried unique molecular identifiers. MiXCR, run by TCRdb on the PCR reads, gives a single entry per CDR3 protein. This sample has around 440,000 distinct CDR3 sequences, with around 40% found just once. Sequenced input: blood. Receptors were obtained from a girl aged 10-17 years with multiple sclerosis.

The chain links TRBV20-1 to TRBJ2-5; 11 positions agree with TRBD2. V lost 0 bases to trimming and J lost 4 bases; unmatched junction nucleotides: 7. Germline CDR1 and CDR2: DFQATT and SNEGSKA (reference sequence). The CDR3 has 16 residues. The CDR3 sequence is CSARDRASGRSETQYF. CDR3 DNA: TGCAGTGCTAGAGATAGGGCTAGCGGGAGGTCAGAGACCCAGTACTTC.

V gene TRBV18 combines with J gene TRBJ2-4; D is perhaps TRBD1 (7 bases). Germline V lookup: CDR1 KGHSH, CDR2 LQKENI. V lost 3 bases, J lost 11 bases, and 23 bases lay in between. The CDR3 is 16 residues long. The CDR3 spells CASSPDRRGRGEFQYF. In DNA form, the CDR3 reads TGTGCCAGCTCACCCGACCGTAGGGGGCGCGGGGAATTTCAGTACTTC.

Of note for this clonotype: An end of the junction does not agree with germline; a read error may underlie this. The gene calls are TRBV5-6 and TRBJ2-1; possibly TRBD2 for D (6 bases). Germline V CDR1 and CDR2: SGHDT, YYEEEE. The CDR3 runs 18 residues. CDR3 in DNA: TGTGCCAGCAGCTTGGGTGGTCGAGGGAGGAGCTCCTACAGTGAGCAGTTCTTC. Its protein product is CASSLGGRGRSSYSEQFF.

This clonotype was recorded many times. The chain recombines TRBV20-1 with TRBJ2-3; possibly TRBD2 for D (6 bases). The CDR3 has 11 residues. The ends were cut back, 6 bases at V and 6 bases at J, with 10 bases in the middle. Germline CDR1 reads DFQATT; CDR2 reads SNEGSKA (reference sequence). CDR3 amino acids: CSAELADTQYF. The CDR3 DNA follows: TGCAGTGCCGAACTAGCTGATACGCAGTATTTT.

This clonotype was counted ten times or more. V gene TRBV20-1 combines with J gene TRBJ2-1, with 11 bases matching TRBD1. The CDR3 covers 16 residues. J was trimmed by 2 bases and V by 6 bases; bases with no gene match: 9. The germline V gene encodes CDR1 DFQATT and CDR2 SNEGSKA (reference sequence). The CDR3: CSADGWGQGAYNEQFF. The CDR3, as DNA: TGCAGTGCGGACGGGTGGGGACAGGGGGCCTACAATGAGCAGTTCTTC.

J is TRBJ2-6 and V is TRBV28; D call uncertain. The CDR3 has 19 residues. Trimming took off 7 bases at V and 1 base at J, with 23 bases between the two ends. The germline V gene encodes CDR1 MDHEN and CDR2 SYDVKM. CDR3 DNA sequence: TGTGCCAGCAATACCATAAAGGGCATCCTGGGGTCTGGGGCCAACGTCCTGACTTTC. This sequence encodes CASNTIKGILGSGANVLTF.

The genes are TRBV7-9 and TRBJ2-1; 7 bases align to TRBD2. The J call is doubtful: the DNA matches TRBJ2-7 better. The CDR3 runs to 16 residues. CDR1 and CDR2 (germline): SEHNR, FQNEAQ (reference sequence). The DNA of the CDR3 is TGTGCCAGCAGCTTGGGAGGGACTAATCTCTACAATGAGCAGTACTTC. It encodes CASSLGGTNLYNEQYF.